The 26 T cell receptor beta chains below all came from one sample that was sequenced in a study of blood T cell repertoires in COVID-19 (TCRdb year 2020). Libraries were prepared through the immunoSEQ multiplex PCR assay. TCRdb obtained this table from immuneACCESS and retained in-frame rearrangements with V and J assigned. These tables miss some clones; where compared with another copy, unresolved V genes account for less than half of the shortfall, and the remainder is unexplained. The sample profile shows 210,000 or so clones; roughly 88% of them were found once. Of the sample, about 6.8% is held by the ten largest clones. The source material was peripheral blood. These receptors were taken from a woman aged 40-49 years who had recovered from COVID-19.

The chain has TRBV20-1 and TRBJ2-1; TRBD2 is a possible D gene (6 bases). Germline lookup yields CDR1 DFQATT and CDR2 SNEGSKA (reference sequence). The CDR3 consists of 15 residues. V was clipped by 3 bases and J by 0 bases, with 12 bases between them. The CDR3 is CSASLAGSSYNEQFF. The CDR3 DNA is TGCAGTGCTAGTCTCGCGGGGAGCTCCTACAATGAGCAGTTCTTC.

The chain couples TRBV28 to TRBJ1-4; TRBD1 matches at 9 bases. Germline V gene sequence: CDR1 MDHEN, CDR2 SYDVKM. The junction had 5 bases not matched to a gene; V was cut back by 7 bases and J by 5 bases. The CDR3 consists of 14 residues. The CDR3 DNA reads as TGTGCCAGCACCCCGGGACAGGGAAATGAAAAACTGTTTTTT. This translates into CASTPGQGNEKLFF.

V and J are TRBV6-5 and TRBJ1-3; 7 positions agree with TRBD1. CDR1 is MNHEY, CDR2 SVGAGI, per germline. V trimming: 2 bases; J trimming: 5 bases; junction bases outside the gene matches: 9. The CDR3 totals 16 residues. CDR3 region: CASSYGTAYSRNTIYF. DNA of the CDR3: TGTGCCAGCAGTTACGGGACAGCGTACTCGAGAAACACCATATATTTT.

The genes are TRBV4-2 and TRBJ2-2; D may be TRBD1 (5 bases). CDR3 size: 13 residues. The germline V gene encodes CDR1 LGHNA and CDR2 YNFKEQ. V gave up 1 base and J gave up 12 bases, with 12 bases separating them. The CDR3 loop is CASSQGFDRKLFF. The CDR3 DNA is TGTGCCAGCAGCCAAGGGTTCGACAGAAAGCTGTTTTTT.

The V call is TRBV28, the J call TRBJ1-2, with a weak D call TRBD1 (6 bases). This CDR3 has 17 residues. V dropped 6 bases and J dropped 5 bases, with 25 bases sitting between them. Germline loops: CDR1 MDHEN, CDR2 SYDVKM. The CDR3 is CASSPPGQLGGAYGYTF. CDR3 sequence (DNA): TGTGCCAGCAGCCCGCCCGGACAACTAGGGGGGGCATATGGCTACACCTTC.

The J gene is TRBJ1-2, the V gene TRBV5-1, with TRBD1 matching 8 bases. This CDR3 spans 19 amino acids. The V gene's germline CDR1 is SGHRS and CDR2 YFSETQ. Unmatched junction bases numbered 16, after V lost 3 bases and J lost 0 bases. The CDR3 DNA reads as TGCGCCAGCAGCTCCTCACGTCCGGGACAGGAGAAGACTAACTATGGCTACACCTTC. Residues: CASSSSRPGQEKTNYGYTF.

The CDR3 nucleotides read TGTGCCAGCAGCTTATGGACAGGGTCGAGCACAGATACGCAGTATTTT. Residues: CASSLWTGSSTDTQYF. The J gene is TRBJ2-3, the V gene TRBV7-8; 8 bases agree with TRBD1. The germline V gene encodes CDR1 SGHVS and CDR2 FQNEAQ. With V trimmed by 2 bases and J by 0 bases, 4 bases remained unmatched. The CDR3 contains 16 residues.

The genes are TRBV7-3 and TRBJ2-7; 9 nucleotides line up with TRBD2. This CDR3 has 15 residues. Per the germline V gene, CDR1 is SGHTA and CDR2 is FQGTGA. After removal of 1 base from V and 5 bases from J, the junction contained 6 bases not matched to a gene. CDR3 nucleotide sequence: TGTGCCAGCAGCTTAATAGCGGGAGAGGTCCACGAGCAGTACTTC. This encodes CASSLIAGEVHEQYF.

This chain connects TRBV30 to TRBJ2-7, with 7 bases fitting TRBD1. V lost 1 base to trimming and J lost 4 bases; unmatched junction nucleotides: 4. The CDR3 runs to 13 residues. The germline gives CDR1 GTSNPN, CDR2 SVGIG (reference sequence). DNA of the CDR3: TGTGCCTGGAGTGGCTCGACAGGGTACGAGCAGTACTTC. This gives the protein CAWSGSTGYEQYF.

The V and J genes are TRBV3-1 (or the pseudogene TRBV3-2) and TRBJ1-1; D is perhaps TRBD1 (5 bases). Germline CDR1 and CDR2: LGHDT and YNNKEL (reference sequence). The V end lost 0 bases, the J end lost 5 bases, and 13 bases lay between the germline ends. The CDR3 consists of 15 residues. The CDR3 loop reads CASSQDWRGGTEAFF. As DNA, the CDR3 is TGTGCCAGCAGCCAAGACTGGCGGGGGGGGACTGAAGCTTTCTTT.

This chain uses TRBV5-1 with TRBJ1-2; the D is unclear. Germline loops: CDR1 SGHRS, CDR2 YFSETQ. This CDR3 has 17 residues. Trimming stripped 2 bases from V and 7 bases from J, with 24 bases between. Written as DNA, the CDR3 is TGCGCCAGCAGCTTTGGAGCAAATCAAGGCCTAGTGGGTGGCTACACCTTC. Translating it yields CASSFGANQGLVGGYTF.

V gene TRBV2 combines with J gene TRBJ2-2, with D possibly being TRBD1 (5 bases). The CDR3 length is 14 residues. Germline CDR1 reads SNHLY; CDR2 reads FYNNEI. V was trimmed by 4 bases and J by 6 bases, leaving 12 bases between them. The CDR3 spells CASSGGRVAGELFF. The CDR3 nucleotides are TGTGCCAGCAGTGGTGGCAGGGTGGCCGGGGAGCTGTTTTTT.

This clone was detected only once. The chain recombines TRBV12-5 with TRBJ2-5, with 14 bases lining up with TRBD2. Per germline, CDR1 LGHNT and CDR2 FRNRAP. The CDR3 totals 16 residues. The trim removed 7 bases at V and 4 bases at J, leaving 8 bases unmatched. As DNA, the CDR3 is TGTGCTAGTGCCCTGGGACTAGCGGGAGTTGTAGAGACCCAGTACTTC. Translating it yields CASALGLAGVVETQYF.

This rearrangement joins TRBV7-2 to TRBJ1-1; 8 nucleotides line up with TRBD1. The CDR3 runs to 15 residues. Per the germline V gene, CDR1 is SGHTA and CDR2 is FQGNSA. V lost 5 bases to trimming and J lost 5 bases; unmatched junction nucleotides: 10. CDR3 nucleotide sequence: TGTGCCAGCAGCAAAACAGGGGGAAGAGAAACTGAAGCTTTCTTT. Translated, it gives CASSKTGGRETEAFF.

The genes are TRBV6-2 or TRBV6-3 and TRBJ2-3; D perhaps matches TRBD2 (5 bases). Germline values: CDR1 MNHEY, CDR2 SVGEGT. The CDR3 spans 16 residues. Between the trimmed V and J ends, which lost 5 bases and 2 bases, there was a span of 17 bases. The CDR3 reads CASSRRSGSPTDTQYF. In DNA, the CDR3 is TGTGCCAGCAGTCGGAGAAGCGGAAGTCCCACAGATACGCAGTATTTT.

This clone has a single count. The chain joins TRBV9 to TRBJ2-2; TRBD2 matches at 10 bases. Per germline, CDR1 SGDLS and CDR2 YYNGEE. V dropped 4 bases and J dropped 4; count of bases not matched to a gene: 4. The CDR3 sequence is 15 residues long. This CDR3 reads CASSWTSGGTGELFF. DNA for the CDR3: TGTGCCAGCAGCTGGACTAGCGGAGGCACCGGGGAGCTGTTTTTT.

The CDR3 sequence is CAISDGGGTDTQYF. Here the CDR3 DNA reads TGTGCCATCAGTGACGGGGGAGGGACAGATACGCAGTATTTT. The rearrangement uses TRBV10-3 and TRBJ2-3, with 7 bases matching TRBD2. Trimming took 3 bases from V and 3 from J; bases not matched to a gene: 3. The V gene's germline CDR1 is ENHRY and CDR2 SYGVKD. This CDR3 has 14 residues.

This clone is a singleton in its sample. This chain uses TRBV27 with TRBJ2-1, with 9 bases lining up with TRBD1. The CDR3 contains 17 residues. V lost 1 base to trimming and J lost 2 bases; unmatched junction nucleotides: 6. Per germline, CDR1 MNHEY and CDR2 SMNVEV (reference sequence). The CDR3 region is CASSLYGDRATYNEQFF. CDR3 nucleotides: TGTGCCAGCAGTTTATATGGGGACAGGGCCACCTACAATGAGCAGTTCTTC.

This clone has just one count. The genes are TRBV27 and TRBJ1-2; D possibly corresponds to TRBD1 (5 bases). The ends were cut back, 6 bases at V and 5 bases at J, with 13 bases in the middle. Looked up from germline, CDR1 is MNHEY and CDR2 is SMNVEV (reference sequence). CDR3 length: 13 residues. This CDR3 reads CASRPHRSYGYTF. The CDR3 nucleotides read TGTGCCAGCAGGCCTCACAGGTCGTATGGCTACACCTTC.

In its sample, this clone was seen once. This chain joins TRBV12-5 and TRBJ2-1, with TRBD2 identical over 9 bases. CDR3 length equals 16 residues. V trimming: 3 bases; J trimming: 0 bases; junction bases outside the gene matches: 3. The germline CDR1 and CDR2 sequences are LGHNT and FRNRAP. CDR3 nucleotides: TGTGCTAGTGGTTTACTAGCGGGTACCTCCTACAATGAGCAGTTCTTC. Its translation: CASGLLAGTSYNEQFF.

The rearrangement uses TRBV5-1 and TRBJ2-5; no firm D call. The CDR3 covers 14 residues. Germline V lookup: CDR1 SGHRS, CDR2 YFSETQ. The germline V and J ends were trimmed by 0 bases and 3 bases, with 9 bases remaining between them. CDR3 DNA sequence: TGCGCCAGCAGCTTGGAGTTTTCAGAAGAGACCCAGTACTTC. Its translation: CASSLEFSEETQYF.

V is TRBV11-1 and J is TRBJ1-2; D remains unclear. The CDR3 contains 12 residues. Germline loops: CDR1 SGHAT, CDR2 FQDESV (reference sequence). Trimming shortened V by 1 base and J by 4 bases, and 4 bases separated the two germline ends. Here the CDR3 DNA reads TGTGCCAGCAGCTTAGGCGGCTATGGCTACACCTTC. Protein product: CASSLGGYGYTF.

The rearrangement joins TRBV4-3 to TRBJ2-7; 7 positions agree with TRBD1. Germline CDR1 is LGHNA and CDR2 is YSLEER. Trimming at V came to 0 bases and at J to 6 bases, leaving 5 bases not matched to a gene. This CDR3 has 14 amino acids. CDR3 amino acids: CASSQDRGGREQYF. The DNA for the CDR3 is TGCGCCAGCAGCCAAGATCGAGGGGGCCGCGAGCAGTACTTC.

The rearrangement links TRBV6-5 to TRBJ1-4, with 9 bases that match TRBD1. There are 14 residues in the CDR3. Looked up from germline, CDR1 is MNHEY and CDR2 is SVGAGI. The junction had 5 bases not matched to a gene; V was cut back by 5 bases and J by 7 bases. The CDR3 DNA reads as TGTGCCAGCAGTCAGGGACAGGGTGTTGAAAAACTGTTTTTT. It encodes CASSQGQGVEKLFF.

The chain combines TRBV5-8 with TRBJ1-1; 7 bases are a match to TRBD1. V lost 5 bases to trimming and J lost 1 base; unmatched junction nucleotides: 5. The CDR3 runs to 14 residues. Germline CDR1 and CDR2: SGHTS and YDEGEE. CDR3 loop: CASSTGVWNTEAFF. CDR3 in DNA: TGTGCCAGCAGTACAGGGGTCTGGAACACTGAAGCTTTCTTT.

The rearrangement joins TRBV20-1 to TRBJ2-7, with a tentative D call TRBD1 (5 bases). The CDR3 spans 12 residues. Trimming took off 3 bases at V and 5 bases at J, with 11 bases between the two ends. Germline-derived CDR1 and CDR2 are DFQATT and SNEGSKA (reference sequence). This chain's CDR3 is CSASNRFHEQYF. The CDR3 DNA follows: TGCAGTGCTAGTAACAGGTTCCACGAGCAGTACTTC.